This T cell receptor beta chain was sequenced for a study of T cells expressing NK-cell markers. Overall study: It was sorted CD3+CD56+NKG2C+, CD3+CD56+NKG2C- and CD3+CD56-NKG2C+ T cells that supplied the TCR beta repertoires.

As to this clonotype: The antigen remains undetermined.

Study observations and caveats: Dominant NKG2C+ clonotypes made up 1.0-7.0% of CD8+ T cells in several donors.

The V gene's germline CDR1 is SGDLS and CDR2 YYNGEE. The CDR3 runs 12 residues. TCRdb re-called the 5' RACE reads; every CDR3 protein appears as one record, without DNA. The table lists about 140,000 distinct CDR3 sequences. Sequencing was performed on blood T cells: a sorted CD56 or NKG2C T cell subset, CD4+ or CD8+ T cells, or bulk PBMC T cells (not recorded which). This sequence was found in a man between 18 and 35 years old in good health. The chain has TRBV9 and TRBJ2-3. CDR3 loop: CASSDSTDTQYF. Full variable domain (rest looked up from reference TRBV9 and TRBJ2-3): DSGVTQTPKHLITATGQRVTLRCSPRSGDLSVYWYQQSLDQGLQFLIQYYNGEERAKGNILERFSAQQFPDLHSELNLSSLELGDSALYFCASSDSTDTQYFGPGTRLTVL.